The 32 T cell receptor beta chains below were found in one sample sequenced in a study of blood T cell repertoires in COVID-19. The protocol was immunoSEQ multiplex PCR, while the TCRdb copy is restricted to in-frame clones and leaves out a portion. The data hold about 300,000 clones, with over 75% observed a single time. Material for sequencing was PBMCs or T cells enriched from blood (not recorded which). The receptors were sampled from a woman aged 25 to 39 who had recovered from COVID-19.

The V call is TRBV6-6, the J call TRBJ2-1; TRBD2 is a possible D gene (5 bases). V was trimmed by 6 bases and J by 9 bases, leaving 15 bases between them. Looked up from germline, CDR1 is MNHNY and CDR2 is SVGAGI (reference sequence). There are 13 residues in the CDR3. The CDR3 loop reads CASSSPTGSEQFF. The CDR3 nucleotides are TGTGCCAGCAGCTCCCCGACTGGGAGTGAGCAGTTCTTC.

The chain is built from TRBV5-1 and TRBJ1-1; a possible D gene is TRBD1 (5 bases). Germline values: CDR1 SGHRS, CDR2 YFSETQ. This CDR3 region has 17 residues. Trimming removed 0 bases from V and 1 base from J, with 16 bases in between. CDR3 region: CASSLAQSSGGNTEAFF. CDR3 sequence (DNA): TGCGCCAGCAGCTTGGCCCAGAGTAGCGGGGGGAACACTGAAGCTTTCTTT.

The chain is built from TRBV2 and TRBJ2-5; TRBD1 matches at 10 bases. The CDR3 has 15 residues. V lost 6 bases, J lost 0 bases, and 4 bases stayed unmatched. Germline assignment: CDR1 SNHLY and CDR2 FYNNEI. CDR3 amino acids: CASSRTGGNQETQYF. Written as DNA, the CDR3 is TGTGCCAGCAGCCGGACAGGGGGGAACCAAGAGACCCAGTACTTC.

The V gene is TRBV2, the J gene TRBJ2-7; the D is unclear. This CDR3 spans 10 amino acids. Trimming stripped 4 bases from V and 5 bases from J, with 3 bases between. CDR1 and CDR2 from the germline V gene are SNHLY and FYNNEI. The CDR3 sequence: CASSVNEQYF. DNA of the CDR3: TGTGCCAGCAGTGTCAACGAGCAGTACTTC.

The chain has TRBV30 and TRBJ1-1; tentatively, D is TRBD1 (6 bases). With 0 bases removed from V and 1 base from J, the gap between germline ends came to 12 bases. CDR3 length: 15 residues. CDR1 and CDR2 (germline): GTSNPN, SVGIG (reference sequence). CDR3 bases: TGTGCCTGGAGTGTTAGGGGGACAAAGAACACTGAAGCTTTCTTT. Amino acid sequence: CAWSVRGTKNTEAFF.

This rearrangement joins TRBV19 to TRBJ2-7; TRBD2 aligns across 11 bases. Looked up from germline, CDR1 is LNHDA and CDR2 is SQIVND (reference sequence). V was clipped by 4 bases and J by 5 bases; unmatched bases: 16. This CDR3 contains 18 residues. CDR3 sequence (DNA): TGTGCCAGTAGTAGAGGGACTAGCGGAAGCCCAACGGGGGACGAGCAGTACTTC. It is translated as CASSRGTSGSPTGDEQYF.

The chain combines TRBV6-5 with TRBJ2-1; 10 nucleotides match TRBD2. The junction had 5 bases not matched to a gene; V was cut back by 4 bases and J by 8 bases. Germline CDR1 reads MNHEY; CDR2 reads SVGAGI. The CDR3 covers 14 residues. CDR3 bases: TGTGCCAGCAGTTCGGCTAGCGGGAGTTATGAGCAGTTCTTC. Translating gives CASSSASGSYEQFF.

The chain joins TRBV7-9 to TRBJ1-5; no clear D. The CDR3 is 13 amino acids. Germline V CDR1 and CDR2: SEHNR, FQNEAQ (reference sequence). V was clipped by 6 bases and J by 2 bases, with 8 bases between them. CDR3 protein: CASSNSRNQPQHF. The CDR3 DNA reads TGTGCCAGCAGTAATAGCCGCAATCAGCCCCAGCATTTT.

This clone showed up just once. The chain is built from TRBV5-4 and TRBJ1-6; unclear D gene. The CDR3 totals 14 residues. CDR1 SGHNT and CDR2 YYREEE come from the germline V gene (reference sequence). The V end was cut by 4 bases, the J end by 5 bases, with 10 bases between. The CDR3 nucleotides are TGTGCCAGCAGCCCCACTTCGGATAATTCACCCCTCCACTTT. This sequence encodes CASSPTSDNSPLHF.

The chain uses TRBV18 and TRBJ2-7; TRBD2 is a possible D gene (6 bases). With 3 bases removed from V and 2 bases from J, the gap between germline ends came to 14 bases. This CDR3 spans 15 amino acids. Germline CDR1 reads KGHSH; CDR2 reads LQKENI. Written as DNA, the CDR3 is TGTGCCAGCTCACCGTCCGAGACTAGAACCTACGAGCAGTACTTC. Translating it yields CASSPSETRTYEQYF.

V usage is TRBV30 and J usage is TRBJ1-2; D possibly corresponds to TRBD1 (5 bases). Trimming stripped 1 base from V and 5 bases from J, with 8 bases between. This CDR3 spans 12 amino acids. The germline V gene has CDR1 GTSNPN and CDR2 SVGIG (reference sequence). The CDR3 DNA is TGTGCCTGGAGTGCGGCAGGGTATGGCTACACCTTC. Its protein product is CAWSAAGYGYTF.

The chain is built from TRBV4-1 and TRBJ2-1, with 11 nucleotides matching TRBD2. CDR1 and CDR2 from the germline V gene are MGHRA and YSYEKL. The CDR3 length is 17 residues. V gave up 0 bases and J gave up 5 bases; unmatched junction bases: 6. DNA for the CDR3: TGCGCCAGCAGCCAAGATCGAACTAGCGGGAGAAACAATGAGCAGTTCTTC. Its protein product is CASSQDRTSGRNNEQFF.

V usage is TRBV9 and J usage is TRBJ2-6; 9 bases are a match to TRBD1. The CDR3 is 20 amino acids. With 2 bases clipped from V and 0 bases from J, the junction kept 12 bases outside the gene matches. Germline-derived CDR1 and CDR2 are SGDLS and YYNGEE. The CDR3 DNA follows: TGTGCCAGCAGCGTCCAGGCGGGACAGGGCCCCCTCTCTGGGGCCAACGTCCTGACTTTC. Protein product: CASSVQAGQGPLSGANVLTF.

This chain joins TRBV28 and TRBJ1-5, with D tentatively TRBD1 (6 bases). Trimming cost V 5 bases and J 3 bases, with 17 bases left between them. The CDR3 consists of 16 residues. CDR1 and CDR2 from the germline V gene are MDHEN and SYDVKM. CDR3 DNA sequence: TGTGCCAGCAGTGCAGGGGACGGCACCCCCAATCAGCCCCAGCATTTT. Translating it yields CASSAGDGTPNQPQHF.

The J gene is TRBJ2-5, the V gene TRBV24-1; possible D gene TRBD1, 6 bases. The CDR3 loop spans 11 amino acids. V was shortened by 10 bases and J by 2 bases, with 7 bases between the two germline ends. CDR1 KGHDR and CDR2 SFDVKD come from the germline V gene. The CDR3 bases are TGTGCCACTGGACAGCAAGAGACCCAGTACTTC. Protein sequence: CATGQQETQYF.

The V gene is TRBV4-3, the J gene TRBJ2-1; 14 bases match TRBD2. CDR1 is LGHNA, CDR2 YSLEER, per germline. This CDR3 is built from 18 residues. Unmatched junction bases numbered 8, after V lost 0 bases and J lost 7 bases. CDR3 nucleotide sequence: TGCGCCAGCAGCCAAGATGTCCCCGGGACTAGCGGGAGTAATGAGCAGTTCTTC. Residues: CASSQDVPGTSGSNEQFF.

The rearrangement joins TRBV27 to TRBJ2-1, with 10 bases identical to TRBD2. The CDR3 extends over 12 amino acids. V lost 5 bases and J lost 12; bases outside the gene matches: 4. Germline V gene data show CDR1 as MNHEY and CDR2 as SMNVEV (reference sequence). CDR3 coding DNA: TGTGCCAGCAGTCCGTTAGCGGGAGGGCAGTTCTTC. It is translated as CASSPLAGGQFF.

The chain recombines TRBV7-9 with TRBJ2-1; TRBD2 aligns across 11 bases. The CDR3 is made up of 16 amino acids. CDR1 and CDR2 (germline): SEHNR, FQNEAQ (reference sequence). V lost 1 base and J lost 6; bases outside the gene matches: 5. CDR3 amino acids: CASSLVLAGGANEQFF. DNA of the CDR3: TGTGCCAGCAGCTTAGTCCTAGCGGGAGGCGCCAATGAGCAGTTCTTC.

J is TRBJ1-3 and V is TRBV14, with D hard to call. The germline CDR1 and CDR2 sequences are SGHDN and FVKESK. The CDR3 is 14 residues long. Trimming removed 2 bases from V and 2 bases from J, with 7 bases in between. The CDR3: CASSQRETGNTIYF. The DNA for the CDR3 is TGTGCCAGCAGCCAACGAGAGACTGGAAACACCATATATTTT.

The chain employs TRBV19 and TRBJ2-7; 8 bases fit TRBD1. This CDR3 region has 14 residues. V lost 5 bases and J lost 2; bases outside the gene matches: 5. Germline V lookup: CDR1 LNHDA, CDR2 SQIVND (reference sequence). The CDR3, as DNA: TGTGCCAGTAGTCCGGGACAGGTCGCCTACGAGCAGTACTTC. It codes for CASSPGQVAYEQYF. Using reference TRBV19 and TRBJ2-7 for the parts outside the CDR3, the full variable domain is DGGITQSPKYLFRKEGQNVTLSCEQNLNHDAMYWYRQDPGQGLRLIYYSQIVNDFQKGDIAEGYSVSREKKESFPLTVTSAQKNPTAFYLCASSPGQVAYEQYFGPGTRLTVT.

J is TRBJ2-1 and V is TRBV6-2 or TRBV6-3; 9 positions match TRBD2. With 4 bases clipped from V and 8 bases from J, the junction kept 12 bases outside the gene matches. Germline V CDR1 and CDR2: MNHEY, SVGEGT. The CDR3 runs 16 residues. The CDR3 protein is CASSSRLAALTDEQFF. Written as DNA, the CDR3 is TGTGCCAGCAGTTCCCGACTAGCGGCTCTTACAGATGAGCAGTTCTTC.

The V gene is TRBV4-1, the J gene TRBJ2-1, with D maybe TRBD2 (6 bases). This CDR3 spans 14 amino acids. The V end was cut by 1 base, the J end by 5 bases, with 9 bases between. CDR1 MGHRA and CDR2 YSYEKL come from the germline V gene. As DNA, the CDR3 is TGCGCCAGCAGCCAAGTATCGGGGGACAATGAGCAGTTCTTC. It specifies CASSQVSGDNEQFF.

The chain uses TRBV7-8 and TRBJ2-5, with a tentative D call TRBD1 (5 bases). V was clipped by 4 bases and J by 3 bases, with 18 bases between them. From germline, CDR1 is SGHVS and CDR2 FQNEAQ. CDR3 length: 16 residues. CDR3 nucleotide sequence: TGTGCCAGCAGCTCCGGACGGCTAGGGGCCAAAGAGACCCAGTACTTC. Protein sequence: CASSSGRLGAKETQYF.

V gene TRBV7-2 combines with J gene TRBJ2-2; 7 nucleotides agree with TRBD2. Unmatched junction bases numbered 3, after V lost 1 base and J lost 1 base. Germline-derived CDR1 and CDR2 are SGHTA and FQGNSA. The CDR3 covers 16 residues. CDR3 loop: CASSLGLAVNTGELFF. Written as DNA, the CDR3 is TGTGCCAGCAGCTTAGGGCTAGCGGTGAACACCGGGGAGCTGTTTTTT.

This clone was seen only once. This sequence joins TRBV5-4 and TRBJ1-6; TRBD1 aligns across 8 bases. Germline V lookup: CDR1 SGHNT, CDR2 YYREEE (reference sequence). V dropped 2 bases and J dropped 9; count of bases not matched to a gene: 4. This CDR3 has 14 amino acids. CDR3 in amino acids: CASSFQGAGSPLHF. DNA for the CDR3: TGTGCCAGCAGCTTTCAGGGGGCCGGTTCACCCCTCCACTTT.

The genes are TRBV28 and TRBJ1-2, with 9 positions matching TRBD1. Per germline, CDR1 MDHEN and CDR2 SYDVKM. The junction had 8 bases not matched to a gene; V was cut back by 8 bases and J by 4 bases. This CDR3 region has 14 residues. The CDR3 here is CASSTGTGSYGYTF. Here the CDR3 DNA reads TGTGCCAGCTCTACCGGGACAGGGAGCTATGGCTACACCTTC.

This chain links TRBV9 with TRBJ2-2; TRBD2 is a possible D gene (6 bases). CDR3 size: 14 residues. The V end was cut by 5 bases, the J end by 7 bases, with 15 bases between. Germline CDR1 and CDR2: SGDLS and YYNGEE. The CDR3, as DNA: TGTGCCAGCAGGACCGGGACTCAGTACGGGGAGCTGTTTTTT. Protein product: CASRTGTQYGELFF. The full variable domain, in which reference TRBV9 and TRBJ2-2 provide the parts outside the CDR3, is DSGVTQTPKHLITATGQRVTLRCSPRSGDLSVYWYQQSLDQGLQFLIQYYNGEERAKGNILERFSAQQFPDLHSELNLSSLELGDSALYFCASRTGTQYGELFFGEGSRLTVL.

The chain employs TRBV11-2 and TRBJ2-3, with 10 bases matching TRBD2. Trimming at V came to 2 bases and at J to 6 bases, leaving 8 bases not matched to a gene. The CDR3 has 16 amino acids. CDR1 and CDR2 from the germline V gene are SGHAT and FQNNGV. The CDR3 DNA reads as TGTGCCAGCAGCTTACTGAGTAGCGGGAGGAAGGATACGCAGTATTTT. It yields the protein CASSLLSSGRKDTQYF.

This clone was detected a few times. The V call is TRBV5-4, the J call TRBJ1-1; D is ambiguous. CDR3 length equals 18 residues. Trimming pared 2 bases from V and 3 bases from J, leaving 23 bases between. CDR1 is SGHNT, CDR2 YYREEE, per germline (reference sequence). The CDR3 region is CASSLKGAVGMRYTEAFF. Written as DNA, the CDR3 is TGTGCCAGCAGCTTAAAAGGTGCGGTAGGTATGAGGTACACTGAAGCTTTCTTT.

The chain carries TRBV9 and TRBJ1-2; 7 bases line up with TRBD1. The V segment lost 4 bases and the J segment 4 bases; nucleotides outside the gene matches: 13. The germline V gene has CDR1 SGDLS and CDR2 YYNGEE. The CDR3 is made up of 16 amino acids. In DNA, the CDR3 is TGTGCCAGCAGCCAGGGGGAATACTGGACACCCTATGGCTACACCTTC. Translation: CASSQGEYWTPYGYTF. The variable domain in full, with the rest retrieved from reference TRBV9 and TRBJ1-2, is DSGVTQTPKHLITATGQRVTLRCSPRSGDLSVYWYQQSLDQGLQFLIQYYNGEERAKGNILERFSAQQFPDLHSELNLSSLELGDSALYFCASSQGEYWTPYGYTFGSGTRLTVV.

This clone was recorded only once. The chain joins TRBV7-2 to TRBJ2-7; possibly TRBD1 for D (6 bases). Trimming removed 0 bases at V and 4 bases at J, with 13 bases between. Germline V gene lookup returns CDR1 SGHTA and CDR2 FQGNSA. The CDR3 totals 15 residues. CDR3 in amino acids: CASSLAHRVRYEQYF. In DNA form, the CDR3 reads TGTGCCAGCAGCTTAGCCCACAGGGTCCGGTACGAGCAGTACTTC. Combining the CDR3 with reference TRBV7-2 and TRBJ2-7 gives the whole variable domain GAGVSQSPSNKVTEKGKDVELRCDPISGHTALYWYRQSLGQGLEFLIYFQGNSAPDKSGLPSDRFSAERTGGSVSTLTIQRTQQEDSAVYLCASSLAHRVRYEQYFGPGTRLTVT.

The chain links TRBV5-1 to TRBJ1-5; D is ambiguous. Germline-derived CDR1 and CDR2 are SGHRS and YFSETQ. The CDR3 has 15 amino acids. V was cut by 0 bases and J by 1 base, with 8 bases left in between. CDR3 coding DNA: TGCGCCAGCAGCTTGGTCCCCGGGAGCAATCAGCCCCAGCATTTT. The encoded protein is CASSLVPGSNQPQHF.